The rows below give T cell receptor beta chains drawn from one sample of a study of radiation and T cells in renal cell carcinoma. The protocol was immunoSEQ multiplex PCR, while the TCRdb copy is restricted to in-frame clones and leaves out a portion. The repertoire consists of roughly 61,000 clones, with about 74% occurring once and the leading ten covering more than 6.5%. The sequencing here drew on blood, taken from a patient whose treatment included radiotherapy and nephrectomy. The receptors here all came from a man aged 55 to 70 with renal cell carcinoma. The CDR3 runs from the conserved cysteine through the conserved F or W.

V,CDR3
TRBV5-1,CASSLGQTQNSPLHF
TRBV11-2,CASSLDLPLSYNEQFF
TRBV2,CASTRDRSYNEQFF
TRBV13,CASSSGLETQYF
TRBV6-1,CASSPQPYEQYF
TRBV7-9,CASSSVETQYF
TRBV6-1,CASTPVQRTGELFF
TRBV27,CASSLGRAGANVLTF
TRBV6-5,CATVKGAGLSDEQFF
TRBV6-6,CASIAGTGGNEQYF
TRBV10-2,CASTSERGTGTGYGELFF
TRBV7-9,CASSFLEEKLFF
TRBV7-2,CASSLGGILYEQYF
TRBV19,CASSIEPGQMNTEAFF
TRBV30,CAWRYSGNTIYF
TRBV29-1,CSPRTRLQGEQYF
TRBV18,CASSPRQGPDSPLHF
TRBV6-6,CASRSGTIYEQYF
TRBV30,CASTPAIRGPTYEQYF
TRBV7-9,CASRPAGSTETQYF
TRBV7-2,CASSPGQGSNQPQHF
TRBV30,CAWTDILRGNTIYF
TRBV7-2,CASSQTGGRSYEQYF
TRBV10-2,CASSDTAYEQYF
TRBV6-5,CASFTQAGTEQFF
TRBV7-7,CASSLGTLNTGELFF
TRBV10-3,CAISESSWMNTEAFF
TRBV7-2,CASSLGGAGSTGELFF
TRBV4-2,CASSQDRAGRETQYF
TRBV15,CATSRGGQSNYGYTF
TRBV10-3,CAISGAEGAEAFF
TRBV11-3,CASSPQGEIEAFF
TRBV4-3,CASSQRQNTDTQYF
TRBV30,CAWSALQKPGANVLTF
TRBV11-2,CASSLGRGERDSYEQYF
TRBV29-1,CSVVISGGAVKTQYF
TRBV11-2,CASSFWGQGTEAFF
TRBV6-6,CASSRGQNNQPQHF
TRBV11-3,CASTRGTSTDTQYF
TRBV2,CASSEALADRGYTF
TRBV29-1,CSYRTEQDSPLHF
TRBV6-6,CASSLRTGSNTEAFF
TRBV30,CAWQGGSGRADTQYF
TRBV2,CASSEMTGRGPGELFF
TRBV2,CASSAYRDRGGGYTF
TRBV10-3,CAISAADDYNEQFF
TRBV6-1,CASSEVPDWNEKLFF
TRBV11-3,CASSPPDRENIQYF